This T cell receptor (beta chain) was recovered during a study of blood T cell repertoires in COVID-19. Whole-study context: Italy, Spain and the United States were the sources of the convalescent and acute COVID-19 samples. PBMCs, B-cell-depleted T cells, or T cells were the source of the cDNA or gDNA that made up the material.

Patients from Seattle were sampled longitudinally, starting during active infection. The CDR3 is 16 amino acids. Germline V gene data show CDR1 as SGDLS and CDR2 as YYNGEE. V gave up 0 bases and J gave up 5 bases, with 17 bases separating them. Study processing details: Amplification of reference gene primers provided the estimated nucleated cell counts. Profiling relied on immunoSEQ multiplex PCR, and the TCRdb table lists in-frame clones only, not all of them. V and J calls and clone size are those listed in that table; D and trimming were worked out from the DNA. The sample consists of over 85,000 clones, around nine tenths of them appearing once.

This sequence originates from a woman between 50 and 59 years old with COVID-19, enrolled during active disease. V and J are TRBV9 and TRBJ1-2; no clear D gene. The sequenced material came from peripheral blood. In DNA form, the CDR3 reads TGTGCCAGCAGCGTAGTTAACAGCCCGGTGGCGTATGGCTACACCTTC. Protein: CASSVVNSPVAYGYTF.